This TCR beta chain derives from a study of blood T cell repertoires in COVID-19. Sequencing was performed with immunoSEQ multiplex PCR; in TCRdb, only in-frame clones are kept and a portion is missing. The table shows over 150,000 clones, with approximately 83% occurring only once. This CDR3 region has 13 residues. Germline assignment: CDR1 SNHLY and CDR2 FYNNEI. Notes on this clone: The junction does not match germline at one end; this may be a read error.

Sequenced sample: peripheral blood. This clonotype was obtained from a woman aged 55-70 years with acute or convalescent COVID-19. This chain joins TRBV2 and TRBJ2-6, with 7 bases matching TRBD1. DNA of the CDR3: TGTGCCAGCAGTGAATGGATCTCGGGACAGCCACATTTC. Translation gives CASSEWISGQPHF.